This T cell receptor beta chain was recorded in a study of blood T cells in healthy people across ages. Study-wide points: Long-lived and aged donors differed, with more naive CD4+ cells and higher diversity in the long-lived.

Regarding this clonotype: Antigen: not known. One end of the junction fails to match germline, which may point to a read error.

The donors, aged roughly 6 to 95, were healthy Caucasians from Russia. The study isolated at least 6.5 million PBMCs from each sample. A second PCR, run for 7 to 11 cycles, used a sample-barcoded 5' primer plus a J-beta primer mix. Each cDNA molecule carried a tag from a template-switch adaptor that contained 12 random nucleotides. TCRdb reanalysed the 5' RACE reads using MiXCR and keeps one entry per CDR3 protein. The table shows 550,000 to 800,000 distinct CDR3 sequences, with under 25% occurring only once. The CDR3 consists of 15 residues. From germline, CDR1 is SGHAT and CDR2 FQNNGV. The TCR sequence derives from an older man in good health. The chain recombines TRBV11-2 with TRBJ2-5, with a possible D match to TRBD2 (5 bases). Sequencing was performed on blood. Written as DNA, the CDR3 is TGTGCCAGCAGCTCGGTCCGATGGGGAGAAGATACCCAGTACTTC. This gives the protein CASSSVRWGEDTQYF. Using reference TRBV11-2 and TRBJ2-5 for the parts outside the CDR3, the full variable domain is EAGVAQSPRYKIIEKRQSVAFWCNPISGHATLYWYQQILGQGPKLLIQFQNNGVVDDSQLPKDRFSAERLKGVDSTLKIQPAKLEDSAVYLCASSSVRWGEDTQYFGPGTRLLVL.